Below, 28 T cell receptor beta chains from the same sample are listed, as sequenced in a study of blood T cell repertoires in COVID-19. Produced via immunoSEQ multiplex PCR; TCRdb's table is partial and in-frame only. This table has under 150,000 clones, over 80% appearing once. The sample consisted of peripheral blood. Receptor source: a man aged 30-40 years with acute or convalescent COVID-19.

In its sample, this clone was seen once. V and J are TRBV7-2 and TRBJ1-2; D is perhaps TRBD1 (6 bases). Trimming shortened V by 5 bases and J by 2 bases, and 15 bases separated the two germline ends. Germline V lookup: CDR1 SGHTA, CDR2 FQGNSA. There are 15 residues in the CDR3. The CDR3 sequence: CASSPSSGHNYGYTF. The CDR3 DNA sequence: TGTGCCAGCAGCCCAAGTTCGGGACACAACTATGGCTACACCTTC.

This chain's CDR3 is CASSRGGGFVEKLFF. In DNA form, the CDR3 reads TGTGCCAGCAGTAGGGGGGGAGGGTTCGTCGAAAAACTGTTTTTT. This chain uses TRBV6-5 with TRBJ1-4; possibly TRBD1 for D (6 bases). The V and J ends lost 5 bases and 8 bases respectively, with 18 bases between them. Germline V CDR1 and CDR2: MNHEY, SVGAGI. The CDR3 covers 15 residues.

The chain is built from TRBV5-1 and TRBJ1-4; tentatively, D is TRBD1 (5 bases). CDR3 length: 14 residues. Germline CDR1 and CDR2: SGHRS and YFSETQ. V lost 0 bases and J lost 7, with 10 bases in between. The CDR3 DNA reads TGCGCCAGCAGCTTGGGGGACTCTGGTGAAAAACTGTTTTTT. This gives the protein CASSLGDSGEKLFF.

This clone was found once. The chain carries TRBV2 and TRBJ2-3; 7 bases fit TRBD2. Germline lookup yields CDR1 SNHLY and CDR2 FYNNEI. The CDR3 has 16 amino acids. Losses at the gene ends were 8 bases for V and 4 bases for J; bases not matched to a gene: 15. The CDR3 DNA is TGTGCCAGCGTGGCCGCCCCTAGCGGCGGAGCAGATACGCAGTATTTT. Protein sequence: CASVAAPSGGADTQYF.

The sample holds a few counts of this clone. The genes are TRBV30 and TRBJ1-1, with 7 bases matching TRBD1. The CDR3 has 13 residues. Losses at the gene ends were 6 bases for V and 1 base for J; bases not matched to a gene: 5. CDR1 is GTSNPN, CDR2 SVGIG, per germline (reference sequence). CDR3 bases: TGTGCCTGCGACAGGGCCAGGAACACTGAAGCTTTCTTT. Protein product: CACDRARNTEAFF. The full variable domain, completed using reference TRBV30 and TRBJ1-1, is SQTIHQWPATLVQPVGSPLSLECTVEGTSNPNLYWYRQAAGRGLQLLFYSVGIGQISSEVPQNLSASRPQDRQFILSSKKLLLSDSGFYLCACDRARNTEAFFGQGTRLTVV.

The V gene is TRBV6-6, the J gene TRBJ1-5, with 7 bases matching TRBD1. There are 14 residues in the CDR3. Trimming cost V 6 bases and J 5 bases; bases outside gene matches: 7. Per the germline V gene, CDR1 is MNHNY and CDR2 is SVGAGI (reference sequence). As DNA, the CDR3 is TGTGCCAGCAGCCCGGACACAGGGGATCAGCCCCAGCATTTT. Protein sequence: CASSPDTGDQPQHF.

The chain joins TRBV5-1 to TRBJ1-6; TRBD1 is a possible D gene (6 bases). The CDR3 runs 16 residues. Germline V gene sequence: CDR1 SGHRS, CDR2 YFSETQ. Trimming pared 4 bases from V and 2 bases from J, leaving 13 bases between. The CDR3 protein is CASSAGRGTYNSPLHF. The CDR3 DNA reads as TGCGCCAGCAGCGCAGGGAGGGGGACCTATAATTCACCCCTCCACTTT.

The chain couples TRBV27 to TRBJ1-2, with 7 nucleotides matching TRBD1. The CDR3 spans 15 residues. Germline CDR1 is MNHEY and CDR2 is SMNVEV (reference sequence). V shed 2 bases, J shed 2 bases, and the junction held 5 bases outside the gene matches. CDR3 coding DNA: TGTGCCAGCAGTTTAAACAGGGGTGCAAACTATGGCTACACCTTC. This translates into CASSLNRGANYGYTF.

In this sample, this clone turned up once. V is TRBV18 and J is TRBJ2-1, with TRBD2 matching 9 bases. CDR1 is KGHSH, CDR2 LQKENI, per germline. The V gene end was trimmed by 6 bases and the J gene end by 4 bases; junction bases not matched to a gene: 13. This CDR3 contains 17 residues. CDR3 nucleotide sequence: TGTGCCAGCTCGCACCAACCCCGACTAGCGGAATACAATGAGCAGTTCTTC. Encoded protein: CASSHQPRLAEYNEQFF.

This rearrangement joins TRBV12-5 to TRBJ2-3, with a possible D match to TRBD2 (5 bases). V was shortened by 5 bases and J by 5 bases, with 17 bases between the two germline ends. The CDR3 consists of 15 residues. Germline loops: CDR1 LGHNT, CDR2 FRNRAP. This CDR3 is CASGTRGGTEDTQYF. Here the CDR3 DNA reads TGTGCTAGTGGTACCCGGGGTGGCACCGAAGATACGCAGTATTTT.

This clone occurred once. This rearrangement joins TRBV7-9 to TRBJ2-7, with D possibly TRBD1 on 6 matching bases. The CDR3 sequence is 15 residues long. CDR1 is SEHNR and CDR2 is FQNEAQ in the germline V gene (reference sequence). V gave up 7 bases and J gave up 3 bases, with 19 bases separating them. The chain's CDR3 is CASTQDVGQLYEQYF. In DNA, the CDR3 is TGTGCCAGCACCCAAGACGTCGGACAGCTCTACGAGCAGTACTTC.

This chain connects TRBV29-1 to TRBJ2-7; D is ambiguous. This CDR3 contains 12 residues. The V gene lost 6 bases and the J gene lost 0 bases, with 9 bases spanning the gap. The germline gives CDR1 SQVTM, CDR2 ANQGSEA. CDR3 in DNA: TGCAGCGTCCTGACACTCTCCTACGAGCAGTACTTC. Translating it yields CSVLTLSYEQYF.

The V call is TRBV29-1, the J call TRBJ2-1, with D uncertain. CDR1 is SQVTM, CDR2 ANQGSEA, per germline. Trimming took off 3 bases at V and 9 bases at J, with 15 bases between the two ends. The CDR3 sequence is 13 residues long. The CDR3 DNA is TGCAGCGTTGATTCTTCCGCGTCCTTTGAGCAGTTCTTC. It is translated as CSVDSSASFEQFF.

This clone was detected only a few times. The rearrangement links TRBV12-3 or TRBV12-4 to TRBJ2-1, with D perhaps TRBD1 (6 bases). Between the trimmed V and J ends, which lost 5 bases and 10 bases, there was a span of 12 bases. This CDR3 is built from 12 residues. This CDR3 reads CASSLQGPEQFF. The DNA of the CDR3 is TGTGCCAGCAGTCTACAGGGTCCCGAGCAGTTCTTC.

This clone was observed at least ten times. The chain is built from TRBV6-6 and TRBJ1-2; 7 bases line up with TRBD1. The V gene end was trimmed by 4 bases and the J gene end by 6 bases; junction bases not matched to a gene: 5. This CDR3 spans 13 amino acids. Germline lookup yields CDR1 MNHNY and CDR2 SVGAGI (reference sequence). The CDR3 loop is CASSFTGADGYTF. As DNA, the CDR3 is TGTGCCAGCAGTTTTACAGGGGCCGATGGCTACACCTTC.

The CDR3 here is CASSLDRGRLDSPLHF. The CDR3 bases are TGTGCCAGCAGCCTGGACAGGGGGCGGTTAGATTCACCCCTCCACTTT. This chain connects TRBV5-4 to TRBJ1-6; 11 positions agree with TRBD1. The germline CDR1 and CDR2 sequences are SGHNT and YYREEE (reference sequence). The CDR3 extends over 16 amino acids. Unmatched junction bases numbered 8, after V lost 4 bases and J lost 8 bases.

The chain joins TRBV6-5 to TRBJ2-2; the D gene is possibly TRBD2 (5 bases). V was pared by 0 bases and J by 6 bases, with 11 bases between. In germline, CDR1 is MNHEY, CDR2 SVGAGI. The CDR3 totals 15 residues. The CDR3 sequence is CASSYSYADSGELFF. The CDR3 nucleotides read TGTGCCAGCAGTTACTCGTACGCGGACTCCGGGGAGCTGTTTTTT.

The chain employs TRBV7-9 and TRBJ1-2, with TRBD1 matching 8 bases. V was pared by 7 bases and J by 4 bases, with 5 bases of the junction left unmatched. The germline V gene has CDR1 SEHNR and CDR2 FQNEAQ (reference sequence). This CDR3 has 13 amino acids. The CDR3 DNA reads as TGTGCCAGCACCCAGGGGGCAAGCTATGGCTACACCTTC. Translated, it gives CASTQGASYGYTF.

This chain joins TRBV2 and TRBJ1-5; D gene unclear. Germline CDR1 is SNHLY and CDR2 is FYNNEI. Between the trimmed V and J ends, which lost 6 bases and 9 bases, there was a span of 18 bases. The CDR3 totals 14 residues. The CDR3 region is CASRPGLNSGPQHF. The CDR3 DNA sequence: TGTGCCAGCAGGCCGGGCCTCAATAGCGGGCCCCAGCATTTT.

The genes are TRBV9 and TRBJ2-1, with 7 bases that match TRBD2. Germline V gene sequence: CDR1 SGDLS, CDR2 YYNGEE. V lost 2 bases to trimming and J lost 13 bases; unmatched junction nucleotides: 15. The CDR3 has 15 amino acids. The CDR3 nucleotides are TGTGCCAGCAGCGTTAGCGACCCACTAGCGTCTTTACAGTTCTTC. Residues: CASSVSDPLASLQFF.

The chain employs TRBV10-3 and TRBJ2-3; D is possibly TRBD1 (8 bases). CDR3 size: 15 residues. V was clipped by 11 bases and J by 1 base, with 19 bases between them. The germline gives CDR1 ENHRY, CDR2 SYGVKD. The DNA for the CDR3 is TGTGCCGCTCAGGGGGCGGGGGCGGGCACAGATACGCAGTATTTT. As protein: CAAQGAGAGTDTQYF.

V and J are TRBV3-1 (or the pseudogene TRBV3-2) and TRBJ2-5, with 8 bases lining up with TRBD1. Germline CDR1 LGHDT, CDR2 YNNKEL (reference sequence). V lost 5 bases to trimming and J lost 5 bases; unmatched junction nucleotides: 4. The CDR3 consists of 13 residues. The CDR3 region is CASSDRGVETQYF. As DNA, the CDR3 is TGTGCCAGCAGCGACAGGGGTGTCGAGACCCAGTACTTC.

This chain connects TRBV4-1 to TRBJ2-2, with 8 nucleotides matching TRBD1. CDR1 is MGHRA and CDR2 is YSYEKL in the germline V gene. V lost 3 bases, J lost 6 bases, and 6 bases stayed unmatched. CDR3 length: 15 amino acids. The CDR3 bases are TGCGCCAGCAGCCAGATGGACAGGGAGGCCGGGGAGCTGTTTTTT. Translated: CASSQMDREAGELFF.

The V and J genes are TRBV6-1 and TRBJ1-1; D might be TRBD1 (5 bases). CDR3 length equals 15 residues. V lost 1 base and J 5 bases, leaving 14 bases between the germline ends. The germline gives CDR1 MNHNS, CDR2 SASEGT. CDR3: CASSEVGRAGTEAFF. CDR3 DNA: TGTGCCAGCAGTGAAGTGGGAAGGGCAGGGACTGAAGCTTTCTTT.

The V and J genes are TRBV29-1 and TRBJ1-1, with TRBD1 identical over 10 bases. The V gene's germline CDR1 is SQVTM and CDR2 ANQGSEA. This CDR3 spans 14 amino acids. The ends lost 7 bases at V and 1 base at J; junction bases unmatched: 6. CDR3 nucleotides: TGCAGCGGGGGACAGGGGATACGGAACACTGAAGCTTTCTTT. Residues: CSGGQGIRNTEAFF.

The genes are TRBV30 and TRBJ1-1; no definite D call. Looked up from germline, CDR1 is GTSNPN and CDR2 is SVGIG (reference sequence). Deletions cut 4 bases from V and 4 bases from J, with 16 bases between. The CDR3 is 14 amino acids. CDR3 residues: CAWNLEYDGTEAFF. The CDR3 DNA follows: TGTGCCTGGAATCTGGAGTATGATGGCACTGAAGCTTTCTTT.

The gene calls are TRBV4-1 and TRBJ2-3; TRBD2 agrees at 15 bases. CDR1 MGHRA and CDR2 YSYEKL come from the germline V gene. The CDR3 runs 17 residues. The V gene end was trimmed by 4 bases and the J gene end by 6 bases; junction bases not matched to a gene: 8. CDR3 nucleotides: TGCGCCAGCAGCCGCGTGGGACTAGCGGGAGGCGGTGATACGCAGTATTTT. It codes for CASSRVGLAGGGDTQYF.

This clone has more than one count but fewer than ten. The V call is TRBV12-5, the J call TRBJ2-2, with TRBD2 matching over 11 bases. After removal of 0 bases from V and 4 bases from J, the junction contained 16 bases not matched to a gene. The CDR3 is 21 residues long. Per the germline V gene, CDR1 is LGHNT and CDR2 is FRNRAP. The CDR3 is CASGLVVLRLAGGPFTGELFF. CDR3 sequence (DNA): TGTGCTAGTGGTTTGGTTGTTTTGAGGCTAGCGGGAGGACCCTTCACCGGGGAGCTGTTTTTT.